The rows below give T cell receptor beta chains drawn from one sample of a study of type 1 regulatory T cells. One entry per CDR3 protein results from TCRdb running MiXCR on the reads. The top ten hold just over 8% of the sample, which has about 42,000 distinct CDR3 sequences, 10% to 15% seen once. What these receptors recognize is not known. The sequencing sample was made of cultured non-Tr1 T cells, either the whole culture or a sorted T cell fraction (not recorded which). Source of these receptors: a human donor in good health. The CDR3 runs from the conserved cysteine through the conserved F or W. Fields, in order: clone size, J gene, D gene, V gene, CDR3 DNA, CDR3 protein. The D gene is left open where the match is weak. A clone size is listed for some rows: how often the clone was seen (once, few, many), or a class if it is expanded.

>-|TRBJ1-1|TRBD1|TRBV19
TGTGCCAGTAGCAGATCTTCAGGGGGACAGAACACTGAAGCTTTCTTT
CASSRSSGGQNTEAFF
>-|TRBJ2-3|TRBD2|TRBV20-1
TGCAGTGCTCTAGCGGGAGGGCCTGCAGATACGCAGTATTTT
CSALAGGPADTQYF
>few|TRBJ2-2|-|TRBV7-2
TGTGCCAGCAGCTTAGACTCAGGCAGATCCGGGGAGCTGTTTTTT
CASSLDSGRSGELFF
>many|TRBJ2-2|-|TRBV6-6
TGTGCCAGCAGTTACTCGATGGGGGGGCAGCCCGGGGAGCTGTTTTTT
CASSYSMGGQPGELFF
>many|TRBJ2-3|-|TRBV20-1
TGCAGTGCTAGAGATTTGGGTGTCACAGATACGCAGTATTTT
CSARDLGVTDTQYF
>-|TRBJ2-2|-|TRBV19
TGTGCCAGTAGTATCGGTGGACCCGGGGAGCTGTTTTTT
CASSIGGPGELFF
>-|TRBJ2-1|-|TRBV5-1
TGCGCCAGCAGCTTGGACAGGGTTGGGAATGAGCAGTTCTTC
CASSLDRVGNEQFF
>many|TRBJ1-1|TRBD1|TRBV19
TGTGCCAGTAGTACGACAGGGGGAAGACCTGAAGCTTTCTTT
CASSTTGGRPEAFF
>many|TRBJ2-1|TRBD2|TRBV5-1
TGCGCCAGCAGCTTGTTCCTAGCGGGAATCAACAATGAGCAGTTCTTC
CASSLFLAGINNEQFF
>-|TRBJ2-5|-|TRBV7-2
TGTGCCAGCAGCTTCGGTGGGGAGGTGACCCAGTACTTC
CASSFGGEVTQYF